These 15 T cell receptor beta chains were sequenced from one sample in a study of CD8+ T cells in alopecia areata (dated by TCRdb to about 2018). Library prep was done by the immunoSEQ multiplex PCR assay. To provide template for TCR sequencing, every sample had RNA extracted and reverse transcribed into cDNA. TCRdb holds this immuneACCESS table with in-frame rearrangements only. Some clones are missing; in checked studies, unresolved V genes explain under half, and the rest has no known cause. The sample profile shows 200,000 to 250,000 clones; around three fifths of them were found once. Of the sample, approximately 1.4% is held by the ten largest clones. The time point label for this specimen denotes: around 28 days on oral tofacitinib. The treatment or condition label corresponds to: oral pan-JAK inhibitor, 5-10 mg twice daily. This material consisted of CD4+ T cells sorted from blood, taken at week 4, from a patient treated with tofacitinib. Receptor source: a human donor with alopecia areata.

The rearrangement uses TRBV6-1 and TRBJ1-5; 7 nucleotides match TRBD1. CDR1 is MNHNS and CDR2 is SASEGT in the germline V gene. The CDR3 totals 15 residues. The junction had 1 base not matched to a gene; V was cut back by 0 bases and J by 2 bases. CDR3 protein: CASSEAGGRNQPQHF. DNA of the CDR3: TGTGCCAGCAGTGAAGCAGGGGGCCGCAATCAGCCCCAGCATTTT.

CDR3 coding DNA: TGTGCCTGGACACAACAGGGCCCCGTCTTCCACACCTTC. Translation gives CAWTQQGPVFHTF. This chain joins TRBV30 and TRBJ1-2; TRBD1 might be the D (6 bases). The CDR3 totals 13 residues. From germline, CDR1 is GTSNPN and CDR2 SVGIG (reference sequence). Trimming pared 4 bases from V and 12 bases from J, leaving 21 bases between.

The rearrangement joins TRBV29-1 to TRBJ1-2; D unclear. V lost 3 bases, J lost 2 bases, and 7 bases lay in between. CDR1 is SQVTM and CDR2 is ANQGSEA in the germline V gene. The CDR3 length is 12 residues. The CDR3 nucleotides are TGCAGCGTTGAGTCTAGCAACTATGGCTACACCTTC. Translated: CSVESSNYGYTF.

The chain is built from TRBV7-9 and TRBJ1-4; D gene uncertain. Germline values: CDR1 SEHNR, CDR2 FQNEAQ (reference sequence). Trimming pared 5 bases from V and 1 base from J, leaving 11 bases between. This CDR3 is 15 amino acids long. CDR3 sequence: CASSLSRGTNEKLFF. Here the CDR3 DNA reads TGTGCCAGCAGCCTTTCTCGGGGAACTAATGAAAAACTGTTTTTT.

The chain combines TRBV29-1 with TRBJ1-1; D gene ambiguous. In germline, CDR1 is SQVTM, CDR2 ANQGSEA. This CDR3 is 14 amino acids long. Trimming shortened V by 5 bases and J by 1 base, and 14 bases separated the two germline ends. CDR3 sequence: CSVRKLSQNTEAFF. The CDR3 DNA sequence: TGCAGCGTTCGTAAGTTAAGCCAGAACACTGAAGCTTTCTTT.

V usage is TRBV4-1 and J usage is TRBJ2-2, with D tentatively TRBD1 (6 bases). Germline V gene sequence: CDR1 MGHRA, CDR2 YSYEKL. The ends were cut back, 8 bases at V and 7 bases at J, with 14 bases in the middle. This CDR3 comprises 13 residues. CDR3: CASRLVGGGELFF. The DNA for the CDR3 is TGCGCCAGCCGCCTCGTAGGGGGCGGGGAGCTGTTTTTT.

The rearrangement links TRBV14 to TRBJ1-1; D unclear. Per germline, CDR1 SGHDN and CDR2 FVKESK. Trimming pared 4 bases from V and 8 bases from J, leaving 20 bases between. The CDR3 is 15 amino acids. The CDR3, as DNA: TGTGCCAGCAGCCGGGAGATGGCATCTTTTTCCGAAGCTTTCTTT. It encodes CASSREMASFSEAFF.

This clone has ten or more counts. V is TRBV19 and J is TRBJ1-1, with TRBD1 as a possible D gene (5 bases). The CDR3 length is 14 residues. The germline V gene has CDR1 LNHDA and CDR2 SQIVND (reference sequence). V was clipped by 4 bases and J by 8 bases, with 17 bases between them. CDR3 amino acids: CASSNWAGQGEAFF. Written as DNA, the CDR3 is TGTGCCAGTAGTAATTGGGCAGGGCAAGGAGAAGCTTTCTTT.

V usage is TRBV29-1 and J usage is TRBJ2-3; no clear D. The CDR3 is 8 residues long. The ends were cut back, 7 bases at V and 6 bases at J, with 2 bases in the middle. Looked up from germline, CDR1 is SQVTM and CDR2 is ANQGSEA. This chain's CDR3 is CSADTQYF. The CDR3 nucleotides are TGCAGCGCCGATACGCAGTATTTT.

This clone is a singleton in its sample. This sequence joins TRBV30 and TRBJ2-1, with D uncertain. Germline CDR1 and CDR2: GTSNPN and SVGIG (reference sequence). There are 13 residues in the CDR3. The V and J ends lost 0 bases and 7 bases respectively, with 10 bases between them. The CDR3 DNA reads as TGTGCCTGGAGTGTATTGCGTGGGAATGAGCAGTTCTTC. This translates into CAWSVLRGNEQFF.

This chain connects TRBV30 to TRBJ1-2; a weak D match, TRBD1 (6 bases). Germline CDR1 reads GTSNPN; CDR2 reads SVGIG (reference sequence). V dropped 2 bases and J dropped 3 bases, with 10 bases sitting between them. This CDR3 has 13 residues. The CDR3 sequence is CAWSPGEDYGYTF. CDR3 coding DNA: TGTGCCTGGAGTCCAGGGGAAGACTATGGCTACACCTTC.

The chain uses TRBV4-3 and TRBJ2-5; perhaps TRBD2 as D (6 bases). Trimming removed 0 bases at V and 4 bases at J, with 12 bases between. There are 15 residues in the CDR3. CDR1 LGHNA and CDR2 YSLEER come from the germline V gene. CDR3 in DNA: TGCGCCAGCAGCCAAGAGAGTCACGGGGGAGAGACCCAGTACTTC. Its translation is CASSQESHGGETQYF.

V usage is TRBV29-1 and J usage is TRBJ1-1; no clear D. V dropped 2 bases and J dropped 3 bases, with 13 bases sitting between them. The germline V gene has CDR1 SQVTM and CDR2 ANQGSEA. This CDR3 contains 14 residues. CDR3 sequence reads: CSVENPGTYTEAFF. The CDR3 DNA sequence: TGCAGCGTTGAAAATCCGGGCACTTACACTGAAGCTTTCTTT.

The V gene is TRBV7-6, the J gene TRBJ2-5; unclear D gene. The germline gives CDR1 SGHVS, CDR2 FNYEAQ. The CDR3 is made up of 13 amino acids. Trimming took 5 bases from V and 1 from J, leaving 8 bases between them. CDR3 loop: CASSPPPQETQYF. The CDR3 DNA reads as TGTGCCAGCAGCCCCCCGCCCCAAGAGACCCAGTACTTC.

In its sample, this clone was seen once. The chain links TRBV6-5 to TRBJ1-6; D might be TRBD1 (6 bases). CDR1 and CDR2 from the germline V gene are MNHEY and SVGAGI. Trimming removed 8 bases from V and 13 bases from J, with 21 bases in between. This CDR3 has 14 amino acids. CDR3 nucleotides: TGTGCCAGCGGGCCGGGGGGGCTCATAGAGCCCCTCCACTTT. It specifies CASGPGGLIEPLHF.